The 11 T cell receptor beta chains below were found in one sample sequenced in a study of beta chain features in type 1 diabetes. Findings and caveats of the study: There was a moderate but significant shortening of TCRB CDR3s in all four CD4+ subsets of Type 1 diabetes patients.

The whole isolated RNA underwent reverse transcription, so sequencing captured expressed TCRB transcripts. Libraries were prepared by immunoSEQ multiplex PCR; TCRdb keeps only in-frame clonotypes and omits some of them. The profile shows 500,000 to 800,000 clones, under 15% of them singletons. What these receptors recognize is not known. Sequenced: naive CD4+ T cells from blood. The receptors derive from a man under 40 with type 1 diabetes.

The chain uses TRBV11-3 and TRBJ2-7; 11 nucleotides agree with TRBD1. Germline CDR1 SGHNT, CDR2 YENEEA. V lost 5 bases and J lost 3; bases outside the gene matches: 3. The CDR3 totals 14 residues. CDR3 coding DNA: TGTGCCAGCAGCGGGGGACAGGGGGTCTACGAGCAGTACTTC. This translates into CASSGGQGVYEQYF.

The V and J genes are TRBV6-5 and TRBJ2-7, with D possibly called TRBD1 or TRBD2 (5 bases each). CDR1 and CDR2 from the germline V gene are MNHEY and SVGAGI. Deletions cut 5 bases from V and 6 bases from J, with 14 bases between. The CDR3 is made up of 13 amino acids. CDR3 in amino acids: CASSRTRDGEQYF. CDR3 bases: TGTGCCAGCAGTCGGACGAGGGACGGCGAGCAGTACTTC.

The rearrangement uses TRBV7-2 and TRBJ2-1; TRBD2 matches 10 bases. Germline-derived CDR1 and CDR2 are SGHTA and FQGNSA. V dropped 4 bases and J dropped 5; count of bases not matched to a gene: 5. The CDR3 totals 15 residues. The CDR3 DNA reads as TGTGCCAGCAGCTCCCGGACTAGCGGAGACAATGAGCAGTTCTTC. Its protein is CASSSRTSGDNEQFF.

This clone was observed a few times. The rearrangement uses TRBV7-2 and TRBJ2-1; 9 bases fit TRBD1. This CDR3 has 16 residues. Trimming took 5 bases from V and 5 from J; bases not matched to a gene: 10. Looked up from germline, CDR1 is SGHTA and CDR2 is FQGNSA. The CDR3 protein is CASSPSGQGKDNEQFF. The CDR3 nucleotides read TGTGCCAGCAGCCCGTCAGGACAGGGGAAAGACAATGAGCAGTTCTTC.

In its sample, this clone was seen a few times. V is TRBV19 and J is TRBJ2-7, with D maybe TRBD1 (5 bases). Trimming cost V 3 bases and J 3 bases, with 9 bases left between them. Germline CDR1 and CDR2: LNHDA and SQIVND (reference sequence). CDR3 length: 13 residues. The CDR3 sequence: CASSMGPIYEQYF. The CDR3 nucleotides read TGTGCCAGTAGTATGGGGCCCATCTACGAGCAGTACTTC.

This clone was seen a handful of times. This chain joins TRBV29-1 and TRBJ1-2, with D tentatively TRBD1 (5 bases). Deletions cut 4 bases from V and 0 bases from J, with 12 bases between. The length of the CDR3 is 14 residues. Germline V gene sequence: CDR1 SQVTM, CDR2 ANQGSEA. The CDR3 DNA sequence: TGCAGCGTTGGGACGGGACCCACTAACTATGGCTACACCTTC. Its translation: CSVGTGPTNYGYTF.

V and J are TRBV2 and TRBJ1-5, with D uncertain. Trimming cost V 0 bases and J 4 bases, with 10 bases left between them. CDR1 and CDR2 from the germline V gene are SNHLY and FYNNEI. This CDR3 comprises 15 residues. This CDR3 reads CASSEALQLNQPQHF. The CDR3 DNA reads TGTGCCAGCAGTGAAGCGCTACAACTTAATCAGCCCCAGCATTTT.

The table lists this clone with a few counts. This chain connects TRBV28 to TRBJ2-7; 7 nucleotides line up with TRBD1. Germline V lookup: CDR1 MDHEN, CDR2 SYDVKM. V lost 5 bases, J lost 6 bases, and 10 bases stayed unmatched. This CDR3 region has 14 residues. CDR3 sequence: CASSTPGQFAEQYF. The CDR3 bases are TGTGCCAGCAGTACCCCGGGACAGTTTGCCGAGCAGTACTTC.

J is TRBJ1-2 and V is TRBV5-4; possibly TRBD1 for D (5 bases). The V and J ends lost 2 bases and 2 bases respectively, with 13 bases between them. Germline V gene sequence: CDR1 SGHNT, CDR2 YYREEE (reference sequence). The CDR3 has 15 amino acids. CDR3 sequence: CASSLKQAGNYGYTF. DNA for the CDR3: TGTGCCAGCAGCTTAAAACAAGCAGGGAACTATGGCTACACCTTC.

The chain couples TRBV28 to TRBJ1-4; D is uncertain. The CDR3 spans 14 residues. The V end lost 4 bases, the J end lost 7 bases, and 13 bases lay between the germline ends. Germline CDR1 is MDHEN and CDR2 is SYDVKM. This CDR3 reads CASSSPVSGEKLFF. The CDR3 DNA reads as TGTGCCAGCAGTTCGCCCGTCTCGGGTGAAAAACTGTTTTTT. Full variable domain (outside the CDR3, taken from reference TRBV28 and TRBJ1-4): DVKVTQSSRYLVKRTGEKVFLECVQDMDHENMFWYRQDPGLGLRLIYFSYDVKMKEKGDIPEGYSVSREKKERFSLILESASTNQTSMYLCASSSPVSGEKLFFGSGTQLSVL.

This clone was counted between two and nine times. The chain couples TRBV15 to TRBJ2-2, with TRBD1 matching 9 bases. The CDR3 loop spans 16 amino acids. CDR1 is LNHNV and CDR2 is YYDKDF in the germline V gene (reference sequence). J gave up 4 bases and V 0 bases, and 3 bases lay outside the gene matches. In DNA form, the CDR3 reads TGTGCCACCAGCAGAGAGGTGACAGGGGGCACCGGGGAGCTGTTTTTT. It yields the protein CATSREVTGGTGELFF.